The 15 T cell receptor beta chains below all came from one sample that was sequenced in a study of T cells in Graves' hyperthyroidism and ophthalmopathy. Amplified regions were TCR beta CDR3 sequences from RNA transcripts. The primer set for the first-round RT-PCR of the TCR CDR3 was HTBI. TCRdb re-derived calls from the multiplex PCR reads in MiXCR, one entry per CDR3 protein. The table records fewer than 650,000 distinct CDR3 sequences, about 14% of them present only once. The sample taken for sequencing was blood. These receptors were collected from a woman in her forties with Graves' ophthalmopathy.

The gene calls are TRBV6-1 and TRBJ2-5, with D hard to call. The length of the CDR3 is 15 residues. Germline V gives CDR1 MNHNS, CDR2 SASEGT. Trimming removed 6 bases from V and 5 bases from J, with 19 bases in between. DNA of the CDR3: TGTGCCAGCAGCGACCCAAACCCTATCAAGGAGACCCAGTACTTC. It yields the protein CASSDPNPIKETQYF.

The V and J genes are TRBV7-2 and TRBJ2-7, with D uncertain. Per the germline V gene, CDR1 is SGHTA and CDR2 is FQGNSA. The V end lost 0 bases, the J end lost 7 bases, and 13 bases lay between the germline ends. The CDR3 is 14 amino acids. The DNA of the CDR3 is TGTGCCAGCAGCTTAGCGGGTCTCGTGAGGGAGCAGTACTTC. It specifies CASSLAGLVREQYF.

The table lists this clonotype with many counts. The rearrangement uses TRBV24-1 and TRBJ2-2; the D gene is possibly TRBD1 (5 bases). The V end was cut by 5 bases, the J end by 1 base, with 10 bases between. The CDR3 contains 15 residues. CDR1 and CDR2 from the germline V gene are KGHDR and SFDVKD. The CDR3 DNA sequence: TGTGCCACCAGTGGTCATGGACAGAACACCGGGGAGCTGTTTTTT. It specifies CATSGHGQNTGELFF.

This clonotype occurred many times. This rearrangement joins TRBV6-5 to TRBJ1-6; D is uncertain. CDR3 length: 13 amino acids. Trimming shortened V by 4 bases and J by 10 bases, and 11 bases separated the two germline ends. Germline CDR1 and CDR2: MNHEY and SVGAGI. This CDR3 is CASSSLAGSPLHF. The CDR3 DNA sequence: TGTGCCAGCAGTTCCCTGGCTGGGTCACCCCTCCACTTT.

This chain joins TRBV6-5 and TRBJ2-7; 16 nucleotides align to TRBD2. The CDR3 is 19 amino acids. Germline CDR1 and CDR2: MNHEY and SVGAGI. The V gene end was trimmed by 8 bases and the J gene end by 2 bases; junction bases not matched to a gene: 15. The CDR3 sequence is CASVTTPGTSGRGPYEQYF. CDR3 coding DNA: TGTGCCAGCGTTACTACTCCCGGGACTAGCGGGAGGGGCCCCTACGAGCAGTACTTC.

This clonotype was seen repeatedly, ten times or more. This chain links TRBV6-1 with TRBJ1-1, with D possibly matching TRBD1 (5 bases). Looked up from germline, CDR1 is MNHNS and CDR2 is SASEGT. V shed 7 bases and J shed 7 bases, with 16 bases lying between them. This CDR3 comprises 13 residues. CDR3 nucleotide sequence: TGTGCCAGCAAGCCTGGGGACCGGGGTGAAGCTTTCTTT. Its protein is CASKPGDRGEAFF.

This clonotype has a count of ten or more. This CDR3 is CASSPRGTGWAFF. For the CDR3, the DNA is TGTGCCAGCAGCCCACGAGGGACAGGCTGGGCTTTCTTT. The chain has TRBV3-1 and TRBJ1-1; 8 nucleotides agree with TRBD1. The CDR3 is 13 residues long. Germline-derived CDR1 and CDR2 are LGHDT and YNNKEL (reference sequence). V was clipped by 4 bases and J by 11 bases; unmatched bases: 9. Variable domain in full (rest from reference TRBV3-1 and TRBJ1-1): DTAVSQTPKYLVTQMGNDKSIKCEQNLGHDTMYWYKQDSKKFLKIMFSYNNKELIINETVPNRFSPKSPDKAHLNLHINSLELGDSAVYFCASSPRGTGWAFFGQGTRLTVV.

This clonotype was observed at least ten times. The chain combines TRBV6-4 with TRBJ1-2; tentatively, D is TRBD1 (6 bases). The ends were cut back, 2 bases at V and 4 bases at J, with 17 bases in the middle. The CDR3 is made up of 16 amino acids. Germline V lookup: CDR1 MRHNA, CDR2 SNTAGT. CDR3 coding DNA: TGTGCCAGCAGTGACGTTCTCGGTGGACAGAGCTATGGCTACACCTTC. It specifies CASSDVLGGQSYGYTF.

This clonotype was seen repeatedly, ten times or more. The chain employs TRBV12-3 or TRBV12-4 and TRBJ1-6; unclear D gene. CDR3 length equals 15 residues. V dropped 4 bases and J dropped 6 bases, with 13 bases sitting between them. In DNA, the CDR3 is TGTGCCAGCAGTTGGGATATAGCGGGTAATTCACCCCTCCACTTT. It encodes CASSWDIAGNSPLHF.

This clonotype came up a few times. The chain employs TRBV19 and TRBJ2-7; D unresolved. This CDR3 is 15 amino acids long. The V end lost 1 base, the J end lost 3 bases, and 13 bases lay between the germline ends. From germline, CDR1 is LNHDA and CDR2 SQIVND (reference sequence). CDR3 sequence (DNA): TGTGCCAGTAGTATAGGTGCTAGTCTAAGCTACGAGCAGTACTTC. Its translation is CASSIGASLSYEQYF.

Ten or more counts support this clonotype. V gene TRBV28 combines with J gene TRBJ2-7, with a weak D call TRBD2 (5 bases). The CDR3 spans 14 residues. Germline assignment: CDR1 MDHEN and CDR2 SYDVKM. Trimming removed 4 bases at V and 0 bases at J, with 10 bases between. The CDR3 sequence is CASSSSGISYEQYF. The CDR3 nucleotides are TGTGCCAGCAGTTCCTCCGGGATCTCCTACGAGCAGTACTTC. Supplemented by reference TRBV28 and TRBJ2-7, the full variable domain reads DVKVTQSSRYLVKRTGEKVFLECVQDMDHENMFWYRQDPGLGLRLIYFSYDVKMKEKGDIPEGYSVSREKKERFSLILESASTNQTSMYLCASSSSGISYEQYFGPGTRLTVT.

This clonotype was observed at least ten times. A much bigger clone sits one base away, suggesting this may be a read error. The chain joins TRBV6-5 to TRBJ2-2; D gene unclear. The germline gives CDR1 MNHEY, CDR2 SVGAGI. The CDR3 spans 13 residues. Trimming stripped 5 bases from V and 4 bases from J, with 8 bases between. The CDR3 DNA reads TGTGCCAGCAGTGTATCGAGCACCGGGGAGCTGTTTTTT. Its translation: CASSVSSTGELFF.

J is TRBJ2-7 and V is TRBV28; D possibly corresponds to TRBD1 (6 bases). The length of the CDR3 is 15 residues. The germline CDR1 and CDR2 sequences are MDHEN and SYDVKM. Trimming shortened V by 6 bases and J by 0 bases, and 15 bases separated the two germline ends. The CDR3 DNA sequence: TGTGCCAGCAGGACGCAGGGGACCAGCTCCTACGAGCAGTACTTC. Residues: CASRTQGTSSYEQYF.

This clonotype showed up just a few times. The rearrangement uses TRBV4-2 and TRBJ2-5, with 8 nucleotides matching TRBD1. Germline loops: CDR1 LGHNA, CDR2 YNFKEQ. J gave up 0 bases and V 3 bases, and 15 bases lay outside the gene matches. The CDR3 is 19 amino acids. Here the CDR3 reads CASSHTGGEVVSDQETQYF. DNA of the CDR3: TGTGCCAGCAGCCATACAGGGGGAGAGGTAGTCTCGGACCAAGAGACCCAGTACTTC.

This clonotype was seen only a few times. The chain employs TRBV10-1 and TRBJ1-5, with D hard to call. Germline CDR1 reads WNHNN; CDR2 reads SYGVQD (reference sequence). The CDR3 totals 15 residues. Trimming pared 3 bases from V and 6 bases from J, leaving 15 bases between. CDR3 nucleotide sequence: TGCGCCAGCAGTGAAATCCGGGGTCGGGCTCAGCCCCAGCATTTT. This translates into CASSEIRGRAQPQHF.